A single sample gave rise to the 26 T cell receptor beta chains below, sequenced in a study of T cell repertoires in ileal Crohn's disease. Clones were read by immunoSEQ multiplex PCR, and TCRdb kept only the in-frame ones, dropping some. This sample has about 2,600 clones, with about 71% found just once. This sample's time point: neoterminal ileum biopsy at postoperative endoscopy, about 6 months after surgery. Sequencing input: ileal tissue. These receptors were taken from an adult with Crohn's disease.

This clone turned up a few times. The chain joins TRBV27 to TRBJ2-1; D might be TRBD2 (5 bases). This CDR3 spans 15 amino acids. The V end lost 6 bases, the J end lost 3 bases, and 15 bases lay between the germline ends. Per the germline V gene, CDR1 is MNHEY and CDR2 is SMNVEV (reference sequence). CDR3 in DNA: TGTGCCAGCAGCAAGGGAGACACCGGCTACAATGAGCAGTTCTTC. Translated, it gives CASSKGDTGYNEQFF.

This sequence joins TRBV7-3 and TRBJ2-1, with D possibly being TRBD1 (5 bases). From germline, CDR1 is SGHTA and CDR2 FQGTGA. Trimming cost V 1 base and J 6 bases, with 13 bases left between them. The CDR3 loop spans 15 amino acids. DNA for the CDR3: TGTGCCAGCAGCTTAATGGCAGGGCAAGGCAATGAGCAGTTCTTC. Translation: CASSLMAGQGNEQFF.

The CDR3 bases are TGCGCCAGCAGTGATAGGGGACTTGTGTTTAAGGGTGTTGAGCAGTACTTC. Protein: CASSDRGLVFKGVEQYF. The J gene is TRBJ2-7, the V gene TRBV10-2, with a possible D match to TRBD2 (6 bases). CDR3 length equals 17 residues. The germline V gene has CDR1 WSHSY and CDR2 SAAADI. Between the trimmed V and J ends, which lost 3 bases and 7 bases, there was a span of 25 bases.

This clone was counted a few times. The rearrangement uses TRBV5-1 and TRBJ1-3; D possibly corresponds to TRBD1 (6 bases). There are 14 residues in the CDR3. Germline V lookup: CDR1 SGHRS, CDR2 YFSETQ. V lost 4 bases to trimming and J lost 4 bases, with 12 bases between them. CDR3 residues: CASSRDNLGNTIYF. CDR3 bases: TGCGCCAGCAGCCGGGACAACTTGGGAAACACCATATATTTT.

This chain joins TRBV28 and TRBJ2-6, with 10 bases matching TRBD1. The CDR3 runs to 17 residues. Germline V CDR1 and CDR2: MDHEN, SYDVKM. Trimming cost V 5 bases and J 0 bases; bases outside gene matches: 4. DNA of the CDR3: TGTGCCAGCAGTCAGGGGACAGGGGTCTCTGGGGCCAACGTCCTGACTTTC. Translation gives CASSQGTGVSGANVLTF.

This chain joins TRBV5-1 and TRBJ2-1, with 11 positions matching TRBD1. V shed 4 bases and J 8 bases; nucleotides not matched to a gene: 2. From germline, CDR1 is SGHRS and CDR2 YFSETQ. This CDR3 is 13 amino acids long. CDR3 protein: CASSKDRGHEQFF. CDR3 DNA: TGCGCCAGCAGCAAGGACAGGGGGCATGAGCAGTTCTTC.

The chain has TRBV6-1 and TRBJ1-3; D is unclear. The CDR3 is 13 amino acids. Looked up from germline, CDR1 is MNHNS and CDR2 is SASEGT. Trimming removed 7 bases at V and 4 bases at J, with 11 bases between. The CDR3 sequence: CASMRTEGNTIYF. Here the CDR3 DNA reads TGTGCCAGCATGCGAACTGAGGGAAACACCATATATTTT.

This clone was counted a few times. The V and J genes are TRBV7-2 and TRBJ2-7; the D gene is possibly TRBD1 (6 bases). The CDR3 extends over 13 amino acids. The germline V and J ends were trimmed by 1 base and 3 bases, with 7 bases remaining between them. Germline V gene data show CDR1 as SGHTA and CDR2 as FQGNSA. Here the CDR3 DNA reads TGTGCCAGCAGCTTAGAACAGGGCTACGAGCAGTACTTC. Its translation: CASSLEQGYEQYF.

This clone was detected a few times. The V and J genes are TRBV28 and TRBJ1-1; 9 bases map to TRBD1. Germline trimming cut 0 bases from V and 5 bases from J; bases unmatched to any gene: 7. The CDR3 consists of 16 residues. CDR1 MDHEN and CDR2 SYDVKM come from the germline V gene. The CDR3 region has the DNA TGTGCCAGCAGTTTATGGGACAGGGGTCTTTTGACTGAAGCTTTCTTT. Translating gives CASSLWDRGLLTEAFF.

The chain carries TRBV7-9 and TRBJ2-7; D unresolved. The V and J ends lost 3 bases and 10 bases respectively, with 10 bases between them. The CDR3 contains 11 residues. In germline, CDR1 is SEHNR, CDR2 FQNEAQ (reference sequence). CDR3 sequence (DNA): TGTGCCAGCAGCTTCGACGGAGACCAGTACTTC. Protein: CASSFDGDQYF.

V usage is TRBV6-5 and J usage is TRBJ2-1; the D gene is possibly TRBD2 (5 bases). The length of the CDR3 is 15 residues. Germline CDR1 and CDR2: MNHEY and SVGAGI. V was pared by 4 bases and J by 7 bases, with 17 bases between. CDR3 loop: CASSFHIGGRNEQFF. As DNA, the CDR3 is TGTGCCAGCAGTTTTCATATCGGAGGCAGGAATGAGCAGTTCTTC.

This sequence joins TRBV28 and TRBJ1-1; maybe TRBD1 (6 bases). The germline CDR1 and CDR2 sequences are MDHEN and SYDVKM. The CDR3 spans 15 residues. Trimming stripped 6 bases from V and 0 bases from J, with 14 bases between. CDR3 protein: CASSPPGQMNTEAFF. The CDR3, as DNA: TGTGCCAGCAGCCCTCCGGGACAAATGAACACTGAAGCTTTCTTT.

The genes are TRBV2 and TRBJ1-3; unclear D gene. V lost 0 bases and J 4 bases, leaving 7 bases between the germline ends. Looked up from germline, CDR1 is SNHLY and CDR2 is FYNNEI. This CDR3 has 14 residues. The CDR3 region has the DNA TGTGCCAGCAGTGAAGCTCCGGGGGGAAACACCATATATTTT. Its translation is CASSEAPGGNTIYF.

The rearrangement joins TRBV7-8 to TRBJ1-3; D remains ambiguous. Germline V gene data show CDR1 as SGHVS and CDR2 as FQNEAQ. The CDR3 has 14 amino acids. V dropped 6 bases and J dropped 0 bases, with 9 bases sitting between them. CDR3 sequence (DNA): TGTGCCAGCAGTCCCTCCGGCTCTGGAAACACCATATATTTT. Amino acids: CASSPSGSGNTIYF.

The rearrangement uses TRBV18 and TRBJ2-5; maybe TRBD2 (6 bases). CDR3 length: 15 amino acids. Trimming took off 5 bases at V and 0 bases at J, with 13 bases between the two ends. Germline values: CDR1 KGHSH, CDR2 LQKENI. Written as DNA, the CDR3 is TGTGCCAGCTCATCTGGGACTCTGTACCAAGAGACCCAGTACTTC. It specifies CASSSGTLYQETQYF.

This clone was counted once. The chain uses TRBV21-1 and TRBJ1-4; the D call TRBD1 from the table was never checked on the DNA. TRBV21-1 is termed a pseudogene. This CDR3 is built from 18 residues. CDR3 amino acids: CASSKGGQGSTTNEKLFF. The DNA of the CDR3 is TGTGCCAGCAGCAAAGGGGGACAGGGGAGTACAACTAATGAAAAACTGTTTTTT.

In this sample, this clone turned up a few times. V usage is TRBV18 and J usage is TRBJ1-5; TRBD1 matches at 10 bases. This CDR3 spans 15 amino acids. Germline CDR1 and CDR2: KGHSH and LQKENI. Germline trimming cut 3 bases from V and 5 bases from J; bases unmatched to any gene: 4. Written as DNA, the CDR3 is TGTGCCAGCTCACCGGGACAGGGGAACTATCAGCCCCAGCATTTT. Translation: CASSPGQGNYQPQHF.

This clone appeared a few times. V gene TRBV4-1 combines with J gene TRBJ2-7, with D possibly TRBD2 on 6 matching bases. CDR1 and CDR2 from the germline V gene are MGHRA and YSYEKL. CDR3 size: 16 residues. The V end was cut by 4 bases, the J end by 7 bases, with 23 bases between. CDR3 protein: CASSPGVTRFGGEQYF. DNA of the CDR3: TGCGCCAGCAGCCCAGGAGTGACTAGGTTCGGTGGGGAGCAGTACTTC.

In nucleotides, the CDR3 is TGCGCCAGCAGCCCGTACAGGGACGGCTACACCTTC. Its translation is CASSPYRDGYTF. The V call is TRBV5-1, the J call TRBJ1-2; weak D call: TRBD1 (6 bases). The CDR3 has 12 residues. CDR1 and CDR2 from the germline V gene are SGHRS and YFSETQ. Trimming stripped 4 bases from V and 8 bases from J, with 12 bases between.

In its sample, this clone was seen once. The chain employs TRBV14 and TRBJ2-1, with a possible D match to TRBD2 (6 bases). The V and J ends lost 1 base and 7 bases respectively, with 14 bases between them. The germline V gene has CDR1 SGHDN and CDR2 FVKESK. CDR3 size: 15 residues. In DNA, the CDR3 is TGTGCCAGCAGCCAAGGTGCAGGGAGCGGGAATGAGCAGTTCTTC. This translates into CASSQGAGSGNEQFF.

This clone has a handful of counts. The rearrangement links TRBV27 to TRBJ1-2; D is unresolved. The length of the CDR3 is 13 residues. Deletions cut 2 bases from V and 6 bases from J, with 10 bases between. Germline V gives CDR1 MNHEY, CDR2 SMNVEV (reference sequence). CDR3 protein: CASSLSSGNGYTF. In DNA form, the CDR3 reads TGTGCCAGCAGTTTAAGTTCGGGGAATGGCTACACCTTC.

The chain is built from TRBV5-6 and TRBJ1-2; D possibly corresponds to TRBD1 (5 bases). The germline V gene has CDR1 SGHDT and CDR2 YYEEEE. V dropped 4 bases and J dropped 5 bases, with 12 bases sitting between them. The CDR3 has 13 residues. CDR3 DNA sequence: TGTGCCAGCAGCCAGACAGAAGTTTATGGCTACACCTTC. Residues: CASSQTEVYGYTF.

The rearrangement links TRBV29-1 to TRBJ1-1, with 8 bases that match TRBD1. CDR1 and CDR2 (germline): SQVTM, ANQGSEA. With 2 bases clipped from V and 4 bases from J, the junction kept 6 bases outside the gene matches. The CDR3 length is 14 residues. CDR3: CSVEQGARGTEAFF. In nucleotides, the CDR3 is TGCAGCGTTGAACAGGGGGCGCGGGGCACTGAAGCTTTCTTT.

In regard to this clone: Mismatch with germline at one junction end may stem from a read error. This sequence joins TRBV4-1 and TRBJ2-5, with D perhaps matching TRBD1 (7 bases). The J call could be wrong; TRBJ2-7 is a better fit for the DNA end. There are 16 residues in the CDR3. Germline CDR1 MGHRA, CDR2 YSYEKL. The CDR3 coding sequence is TGTGCCAGCAGCCAGGGGGACTTTTCGAGCTCCTACGAGCAGTACTTC. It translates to CASSQGDFSSSYEQYF.

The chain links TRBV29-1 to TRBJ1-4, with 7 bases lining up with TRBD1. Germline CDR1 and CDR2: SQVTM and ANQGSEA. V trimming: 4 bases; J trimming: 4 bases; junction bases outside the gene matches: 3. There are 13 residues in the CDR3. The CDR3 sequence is CSVGGQYNEKLFF. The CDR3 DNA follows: TGCAGCGTTGGGGGACAGTATAATGAAAAACTGTTTTTT.

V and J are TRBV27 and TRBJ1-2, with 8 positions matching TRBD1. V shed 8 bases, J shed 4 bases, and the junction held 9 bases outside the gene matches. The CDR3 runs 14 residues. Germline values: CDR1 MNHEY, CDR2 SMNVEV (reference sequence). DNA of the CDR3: TGTGCCAGCGGACAGGGTCGAGGAGGCTATGGCTACACCTTC. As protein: CASGQGRGGYGYTF.